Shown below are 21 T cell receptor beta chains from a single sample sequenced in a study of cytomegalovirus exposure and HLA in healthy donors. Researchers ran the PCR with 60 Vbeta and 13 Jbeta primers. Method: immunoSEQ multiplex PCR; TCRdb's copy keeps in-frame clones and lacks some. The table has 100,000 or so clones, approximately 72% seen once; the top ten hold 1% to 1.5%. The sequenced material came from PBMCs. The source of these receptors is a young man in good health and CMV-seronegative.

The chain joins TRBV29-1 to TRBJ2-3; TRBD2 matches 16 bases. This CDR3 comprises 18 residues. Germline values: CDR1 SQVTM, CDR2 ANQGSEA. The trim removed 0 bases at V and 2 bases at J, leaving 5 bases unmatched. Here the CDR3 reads CSVEDPGLAGGTTDTQYF. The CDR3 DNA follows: TGCAGCGTTGAAGATCCGGGACTAGCGGGAGGGACCACAGATACGCAGTATTTT.

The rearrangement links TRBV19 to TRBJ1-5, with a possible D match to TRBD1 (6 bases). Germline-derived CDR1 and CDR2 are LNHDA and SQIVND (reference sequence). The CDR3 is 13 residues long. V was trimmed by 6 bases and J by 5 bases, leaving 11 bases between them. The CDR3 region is CASRDSLHQPQHF. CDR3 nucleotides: TGTGCCAGTAGGGACAGCCTTCATCAGCCCCAGCATTTT.

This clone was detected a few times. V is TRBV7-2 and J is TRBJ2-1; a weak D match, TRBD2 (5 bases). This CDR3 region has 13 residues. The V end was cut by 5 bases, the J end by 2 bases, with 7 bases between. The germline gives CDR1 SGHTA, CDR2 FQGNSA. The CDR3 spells CASSTGTYNEQFF. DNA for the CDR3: TGTGCCAGCAGCACCGGGACCTACAATGAGCAGTTCTTC.

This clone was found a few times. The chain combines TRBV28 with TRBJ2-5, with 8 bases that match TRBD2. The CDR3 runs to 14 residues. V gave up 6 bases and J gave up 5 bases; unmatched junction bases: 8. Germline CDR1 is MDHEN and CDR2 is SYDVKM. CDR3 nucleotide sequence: TGTGCCAGCAGCCCAAGCGGGAGAGGGGAGACCCAGTACTTC. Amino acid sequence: CASSPSGRGETQYF.

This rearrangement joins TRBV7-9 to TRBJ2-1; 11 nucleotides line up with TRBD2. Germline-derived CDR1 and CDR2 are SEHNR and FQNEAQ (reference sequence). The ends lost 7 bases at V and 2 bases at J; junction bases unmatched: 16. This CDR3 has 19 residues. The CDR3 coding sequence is TGTGCCAGCACGTTTTCCGGTACGATACTAGCGGGGGCCTACAATGAGCAGTTCTTC. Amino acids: CASTFSGTILAGAYNEQFF.

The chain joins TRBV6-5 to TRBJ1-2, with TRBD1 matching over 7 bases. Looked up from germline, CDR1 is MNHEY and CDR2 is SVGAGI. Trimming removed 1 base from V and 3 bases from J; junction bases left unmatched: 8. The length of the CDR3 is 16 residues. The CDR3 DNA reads TGTGCCAGCAGTTACTTACAGGGGTGGGAAGACTATGGCTACACCTTC. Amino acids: CASSYLQGWEDYGYTF.

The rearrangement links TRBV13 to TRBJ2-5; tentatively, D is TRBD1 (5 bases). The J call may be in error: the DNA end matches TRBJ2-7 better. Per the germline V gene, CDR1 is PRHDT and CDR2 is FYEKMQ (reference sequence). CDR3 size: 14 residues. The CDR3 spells CASSFAGRGYEQYF. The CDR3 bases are TGTGCCAGCAGCTTCGCAGGGCGAGGCTACGAGCAGTACTTC.

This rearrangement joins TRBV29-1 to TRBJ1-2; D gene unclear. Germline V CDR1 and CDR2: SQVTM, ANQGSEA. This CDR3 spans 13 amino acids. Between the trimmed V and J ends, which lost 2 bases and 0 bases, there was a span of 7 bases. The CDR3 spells CSVESQANYGYTF. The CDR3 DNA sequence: TGCAGCGTTGAATCCCAGGCTAACTATGGCTACACCTTC.

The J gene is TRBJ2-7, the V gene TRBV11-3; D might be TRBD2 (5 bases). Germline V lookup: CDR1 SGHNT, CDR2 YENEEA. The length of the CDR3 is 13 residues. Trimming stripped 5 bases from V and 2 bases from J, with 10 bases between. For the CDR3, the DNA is TGTGCCAGCAGCCTCATCGGGACCTACGAGCAGTACTTC. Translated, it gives CASSLIGTYEQYF.

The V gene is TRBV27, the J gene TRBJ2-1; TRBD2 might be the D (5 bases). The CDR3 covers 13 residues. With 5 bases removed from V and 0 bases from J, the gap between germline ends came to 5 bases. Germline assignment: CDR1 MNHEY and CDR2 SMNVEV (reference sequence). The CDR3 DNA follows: TGTGCCAGCAGTCGGGGCTCCTACAATGAGCAGTTCTTC. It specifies CASSRGSYNEQFF.

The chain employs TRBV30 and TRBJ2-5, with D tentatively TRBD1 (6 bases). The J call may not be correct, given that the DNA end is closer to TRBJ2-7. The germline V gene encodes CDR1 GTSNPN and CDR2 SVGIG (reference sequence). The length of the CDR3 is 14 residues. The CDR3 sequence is CAWRRTASYYEQYF. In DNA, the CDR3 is TGTGCCTGGAGGAGGACAGCCTCCTACTACGAGCAGTACTTC.

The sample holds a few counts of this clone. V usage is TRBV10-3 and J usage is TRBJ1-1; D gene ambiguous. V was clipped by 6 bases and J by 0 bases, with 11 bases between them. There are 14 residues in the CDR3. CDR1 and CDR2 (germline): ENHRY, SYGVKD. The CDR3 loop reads CAIRKKEMNTEAFF. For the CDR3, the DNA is TGTGCCATCAGAAAAAAAGAGATGAACACTGAAGCTTTCTTT.

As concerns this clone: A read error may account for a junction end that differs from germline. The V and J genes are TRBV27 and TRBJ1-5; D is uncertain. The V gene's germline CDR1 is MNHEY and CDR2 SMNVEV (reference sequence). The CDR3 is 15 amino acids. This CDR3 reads CANSLSGGSNQPQHF. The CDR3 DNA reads TGTGCCAACAGTTTATCCGGCGGGAGCAATCAGCCCCAGCATTTT.

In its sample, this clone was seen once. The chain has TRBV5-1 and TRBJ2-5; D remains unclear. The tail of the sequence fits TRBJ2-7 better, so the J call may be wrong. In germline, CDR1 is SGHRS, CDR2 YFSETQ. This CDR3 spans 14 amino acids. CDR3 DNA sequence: TGCGCCAGCAGCTTGGGAGAGTCCTCCTACGAGCAGTACTTC. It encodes CASSLGESSYEQYF.

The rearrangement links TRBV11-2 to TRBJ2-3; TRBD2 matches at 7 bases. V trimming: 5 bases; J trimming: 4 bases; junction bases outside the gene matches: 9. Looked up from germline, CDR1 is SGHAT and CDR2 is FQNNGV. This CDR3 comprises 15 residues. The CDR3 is CASSSSSGGSDTQYF. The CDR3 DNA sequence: TGTGCCAGCAGCAGTTCTAGCGGAGGCTCAGATACGCAGTATTTT.

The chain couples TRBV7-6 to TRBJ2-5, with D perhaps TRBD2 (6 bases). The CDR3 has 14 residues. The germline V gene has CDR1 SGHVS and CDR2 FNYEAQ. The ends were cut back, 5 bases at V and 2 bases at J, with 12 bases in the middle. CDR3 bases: TGTGCCAGCAGCCTACCGGGACTGCAAGAGACCCAGTACTTC. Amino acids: CASSLPGLQETQYF.

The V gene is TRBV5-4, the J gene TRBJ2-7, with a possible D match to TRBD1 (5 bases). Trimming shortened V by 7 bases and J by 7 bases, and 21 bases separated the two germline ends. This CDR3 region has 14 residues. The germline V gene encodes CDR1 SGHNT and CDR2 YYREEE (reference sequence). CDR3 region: CASLKWGGPREQYF. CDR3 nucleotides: TGTGCCAGCCTTAAATGGGGCGGCCCAAGGGAGCAGTACTTC.

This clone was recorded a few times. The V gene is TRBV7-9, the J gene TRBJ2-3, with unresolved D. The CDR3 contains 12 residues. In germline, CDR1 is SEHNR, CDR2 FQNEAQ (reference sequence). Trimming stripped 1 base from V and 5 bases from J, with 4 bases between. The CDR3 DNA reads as TGTGCCAGCAGCTTAGGAGTAGATACGCAGTATTTT. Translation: CASSLGVDTQYF. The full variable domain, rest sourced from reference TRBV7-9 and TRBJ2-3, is DTGVSQNPRHKITKRGQNVTFRCDPISEHNRLYWYRQTLGQGPEFLTYFQNEAQLEKSRLLSDRFSAERPKGSFSTLEIQRTEQGDSAMYLCASSLGVDTQYFGPGTRLTVL.

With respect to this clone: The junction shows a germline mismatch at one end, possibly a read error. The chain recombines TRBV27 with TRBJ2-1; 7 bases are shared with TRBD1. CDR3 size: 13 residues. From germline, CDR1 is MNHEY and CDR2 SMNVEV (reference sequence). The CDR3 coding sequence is TGTGCCAGCAGCTTCGAGAGGGACAGTACGACGATCTTC. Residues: CASSFERDSTTIF.

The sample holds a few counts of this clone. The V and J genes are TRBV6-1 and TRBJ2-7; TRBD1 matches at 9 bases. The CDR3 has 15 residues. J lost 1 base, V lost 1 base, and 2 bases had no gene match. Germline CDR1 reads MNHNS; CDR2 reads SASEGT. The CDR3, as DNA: TGTGCCAGCAGTGAAGGGACAGGGGAGTCCTACGAGCAGTACTTC. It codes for CASSEGTGESYEQYF.

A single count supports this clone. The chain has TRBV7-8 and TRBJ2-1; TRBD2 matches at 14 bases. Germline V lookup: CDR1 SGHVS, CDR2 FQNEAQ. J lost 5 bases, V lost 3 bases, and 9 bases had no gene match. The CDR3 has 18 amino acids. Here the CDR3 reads CASSFTRTSGGPHNEQFF. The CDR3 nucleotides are TGTGCCAGCAGCTTTACTAGGACTAGCGGGGGGCCGCACAATGAGCAGTTCTTC.